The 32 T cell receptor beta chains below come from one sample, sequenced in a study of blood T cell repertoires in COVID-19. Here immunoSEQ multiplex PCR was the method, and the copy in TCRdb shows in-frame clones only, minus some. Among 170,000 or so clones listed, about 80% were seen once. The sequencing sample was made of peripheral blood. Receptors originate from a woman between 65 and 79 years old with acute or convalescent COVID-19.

The CDR3 DNA reads TGTGCCAGCAGTCTCACAGGCGTCACGGATCAGCCCCAGCATTTT. It codes for CASSLTGVTDQPQHF. The rearrangement uses TRBV6-5 and TRBJ1-5, with D possibly matching TRBD1 (5 bases). CDR3 length: 15 amino acids. Per the germline V gene, CDR1 is MNHEY and CDR2 is SVGAGI. V was pared by 5 bases and J by 5 bases, with 16 bases between.

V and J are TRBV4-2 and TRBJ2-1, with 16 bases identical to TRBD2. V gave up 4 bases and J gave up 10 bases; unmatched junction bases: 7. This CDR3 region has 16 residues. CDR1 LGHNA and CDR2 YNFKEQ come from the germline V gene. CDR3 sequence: CASSPGTSGRAWEQFF. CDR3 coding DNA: TGTGCCAGCAGCCCGGGGACTAGCGGGAGGGCCTGGGAGCAGTTCTTC.

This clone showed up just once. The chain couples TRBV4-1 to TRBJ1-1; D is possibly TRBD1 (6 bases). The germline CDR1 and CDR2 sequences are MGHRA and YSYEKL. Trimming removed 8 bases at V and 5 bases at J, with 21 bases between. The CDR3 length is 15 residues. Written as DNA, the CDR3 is TGCGCCAGCGACCCCGGTCAGGGGAGTTGGACTGAAGCTTTCTTT. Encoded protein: CASDPGQGSWTEAFF.

The DNA of the CDR3 is TGTGCCAGCAGTTTCACCAGGGATCGTGGCTACACCTTC. It codes for CASSFTRDRGYTF. The chain combines TRBV12-3 or TRBV12-4 with TRBJ1-2; D may be TRBD1 (5 bases). Trimming cost V 3 bases and J 7 bases, with 12 bases left between them. This CDR3 is 13 amino acids long.

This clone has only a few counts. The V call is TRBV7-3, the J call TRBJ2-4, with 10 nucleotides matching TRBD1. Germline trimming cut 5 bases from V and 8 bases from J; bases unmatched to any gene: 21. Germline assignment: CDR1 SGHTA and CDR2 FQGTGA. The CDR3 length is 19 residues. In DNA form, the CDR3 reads TGTGCCAGCAGCCCCGGACCAACTCCCGGGGGACAGGGGTCGGACATTCAGTACTTC. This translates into CASSPGPTPGGQGSDIQYF.

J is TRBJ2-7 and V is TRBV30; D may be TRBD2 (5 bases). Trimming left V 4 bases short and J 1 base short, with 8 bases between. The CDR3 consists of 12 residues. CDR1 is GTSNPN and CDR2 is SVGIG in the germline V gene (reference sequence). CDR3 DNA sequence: TGTGCCTGGATACGGGAATCCTACGAGCAGTACTTC. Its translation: CAWIRESYEQYF.

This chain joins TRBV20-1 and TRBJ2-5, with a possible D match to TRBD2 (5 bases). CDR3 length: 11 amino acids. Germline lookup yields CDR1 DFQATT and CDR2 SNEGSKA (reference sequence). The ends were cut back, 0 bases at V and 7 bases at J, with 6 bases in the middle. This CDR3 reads CSARERVTQYF. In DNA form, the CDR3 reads TGCAGTGCTAGAGAGCGGGTGACCCAGTACTTC.

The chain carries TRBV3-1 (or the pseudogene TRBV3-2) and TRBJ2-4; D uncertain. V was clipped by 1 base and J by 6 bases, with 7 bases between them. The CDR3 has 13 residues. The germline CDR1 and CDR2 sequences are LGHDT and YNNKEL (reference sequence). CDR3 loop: CASSQVPGNIQYF. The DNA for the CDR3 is TGTGCCAGCAGCCAAGTACCGGGAAACATTCAGTACTTC.

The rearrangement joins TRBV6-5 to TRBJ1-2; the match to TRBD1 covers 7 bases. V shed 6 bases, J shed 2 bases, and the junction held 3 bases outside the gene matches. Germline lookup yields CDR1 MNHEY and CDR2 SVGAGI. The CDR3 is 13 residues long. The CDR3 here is CASRGQSNYGYTF. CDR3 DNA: TGTGCCAGCAGGGGACAGAGCAACTATGGCTACACCTTC.

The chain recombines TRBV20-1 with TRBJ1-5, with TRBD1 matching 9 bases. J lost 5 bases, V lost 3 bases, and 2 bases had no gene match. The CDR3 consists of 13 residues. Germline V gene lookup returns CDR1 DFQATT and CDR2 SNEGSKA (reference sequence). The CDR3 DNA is TGCAGTGCTAGTGACAGGGGGTATCAGCCCCAGCATTTT. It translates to CSASDRGYQPQHF.

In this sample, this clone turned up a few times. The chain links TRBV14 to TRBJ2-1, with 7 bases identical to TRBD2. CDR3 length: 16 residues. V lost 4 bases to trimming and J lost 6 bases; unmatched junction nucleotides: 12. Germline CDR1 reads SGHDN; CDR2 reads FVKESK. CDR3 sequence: CASSRSWAGDRNEQFF. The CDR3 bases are TGTGCCAGCAGCCGCTCTTGGGCGGGAGATCGCAATGAGCAGTTCTTC. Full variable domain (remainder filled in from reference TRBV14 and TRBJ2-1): EAGVTQFPSHSVIEKGQTVTLRCDPISGHDNLYWYRRVMGKEIKFLLHFVKESKQDESGMPNNRFLAERTGGTYSTLKVQPAELEDSGVYFCASSRSWAGDRNEQFFGPGTRLTVL.

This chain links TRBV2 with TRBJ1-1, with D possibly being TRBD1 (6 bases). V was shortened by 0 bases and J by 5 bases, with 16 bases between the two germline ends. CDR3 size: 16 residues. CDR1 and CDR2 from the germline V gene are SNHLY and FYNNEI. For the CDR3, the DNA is TGTGCCAGCAGTGAAGCCTCACAGGGTTTGAGGACTGAAGCTTTCTTT. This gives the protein CASSEASQGLRTEAFF. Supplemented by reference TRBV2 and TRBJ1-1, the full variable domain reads EPEVTQTPSHQVTQMGQEVILRCVPISNHLYFYWYRQILGQKVEFLVSFYNNEISEKSEIFDDQFSVERPDGSNFTLKIRSTKLEDSAMYFCASSEASQGLRTEAFFGQGTRLTVV.

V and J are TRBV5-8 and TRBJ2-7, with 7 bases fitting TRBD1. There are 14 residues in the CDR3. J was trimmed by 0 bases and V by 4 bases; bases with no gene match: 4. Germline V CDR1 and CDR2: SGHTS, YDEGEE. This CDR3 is CASSRTGYSYEQYF. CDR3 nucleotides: TGTGCCAGCAGCAGGACAGGCTACTCCTACGAGCAGTACTTC.

The CDR3 sequence is CASSMGRGLDKLFF. CDR3 nucleotide sequence: TGTGCCAGTAGTATGGGCAGGGGCCTTGACAAACTGTTTTTT. The chain employs TRBV19 and TRBJ1-4, with D maybe TRBD1 (6 bases). V lost 3 bases and J lost 11, with 16 bases in between. There are 14 residues in the CDR3. Germline lookup yields CDR1 LNHDA and CDR2 SQIVND (reference sequence).

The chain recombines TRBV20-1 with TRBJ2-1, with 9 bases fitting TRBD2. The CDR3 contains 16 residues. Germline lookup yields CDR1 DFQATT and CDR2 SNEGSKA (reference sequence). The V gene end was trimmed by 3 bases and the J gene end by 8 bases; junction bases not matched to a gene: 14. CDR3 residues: CSASWVREGLKDEQFF. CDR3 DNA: TGCAGTGCTAGTTGGGTGCGGGAGGGCCTAAAGGATGAGCAGTTCTTC.

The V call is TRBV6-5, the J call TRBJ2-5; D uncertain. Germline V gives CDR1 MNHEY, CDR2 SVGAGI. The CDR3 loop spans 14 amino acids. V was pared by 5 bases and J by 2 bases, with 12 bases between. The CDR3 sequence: CASSSFDIQETQYF. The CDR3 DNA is TGTGCCAGCAGTAGCTTTGACATACAAGAGACCCAGTACTTC.

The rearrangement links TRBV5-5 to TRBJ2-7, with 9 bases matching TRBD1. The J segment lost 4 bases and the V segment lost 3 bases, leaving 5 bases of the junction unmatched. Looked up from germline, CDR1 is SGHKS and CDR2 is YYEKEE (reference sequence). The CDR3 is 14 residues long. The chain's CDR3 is CASSWGQGLYEQYF. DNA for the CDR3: TGTGCCAGCAGCTGGGGACAGGGCCTTTACGAGCAGTACTTC.

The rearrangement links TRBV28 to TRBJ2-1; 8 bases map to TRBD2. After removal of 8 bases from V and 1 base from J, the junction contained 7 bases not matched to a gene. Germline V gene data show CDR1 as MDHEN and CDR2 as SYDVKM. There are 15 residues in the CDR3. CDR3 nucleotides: TGTGCCAGCCAGGCGGGAGGAATGTCCTACAATGAGCAGTTCTTC. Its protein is CASQAGGMSYNEQFF.

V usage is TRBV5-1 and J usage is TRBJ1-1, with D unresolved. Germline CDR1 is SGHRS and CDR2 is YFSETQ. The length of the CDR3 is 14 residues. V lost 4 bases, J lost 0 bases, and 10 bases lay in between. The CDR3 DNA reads TGCGCCAGCAGCCCCGTGAGAGTGAACACTGAAGCTTTCTTT. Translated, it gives CASSPVRVNTEAFF.

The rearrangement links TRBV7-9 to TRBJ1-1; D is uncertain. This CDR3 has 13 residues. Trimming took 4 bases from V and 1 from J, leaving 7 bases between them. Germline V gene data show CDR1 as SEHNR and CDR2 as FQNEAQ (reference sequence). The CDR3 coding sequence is TGTGCCAGCAGCTCTTTACAGAACACTGAAGCTTTCTTT. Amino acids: CASSSLQNTEAFF.

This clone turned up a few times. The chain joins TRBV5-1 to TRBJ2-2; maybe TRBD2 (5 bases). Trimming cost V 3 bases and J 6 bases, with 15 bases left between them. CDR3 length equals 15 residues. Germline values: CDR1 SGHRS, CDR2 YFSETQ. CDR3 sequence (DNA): TGCGCCAGCAGCTCCCTGGGCGAGGGCTCCGGGGAGCTGTTTTTT. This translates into CASSSLGEGSGELFF.

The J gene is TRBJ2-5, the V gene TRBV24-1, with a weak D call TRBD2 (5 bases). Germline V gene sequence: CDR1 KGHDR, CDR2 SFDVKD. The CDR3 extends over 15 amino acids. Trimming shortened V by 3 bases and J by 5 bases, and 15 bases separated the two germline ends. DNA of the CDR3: TGTGCCACCAGTGATACGGGGTTCCAAGGGGAGACCCAGTACTTC. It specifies CATSDTGFQGETQYF.

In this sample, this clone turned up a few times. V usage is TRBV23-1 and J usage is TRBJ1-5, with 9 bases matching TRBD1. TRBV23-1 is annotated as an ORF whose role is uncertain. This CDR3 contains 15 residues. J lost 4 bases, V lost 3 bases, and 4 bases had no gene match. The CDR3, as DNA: TGCGCCAGCAGTCATTGGACAGGGGTTAATCAGCCCCAGCATTTT. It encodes CASSHWTGVNQPQHF.

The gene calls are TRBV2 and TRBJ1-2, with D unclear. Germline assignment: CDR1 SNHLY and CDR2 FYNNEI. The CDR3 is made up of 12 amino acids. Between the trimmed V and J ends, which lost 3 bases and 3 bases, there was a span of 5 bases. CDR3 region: CASSDRHYGYTF. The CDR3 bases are TGTGCCAGCAGTGACAGGCACTATGGCTACACCTTC.

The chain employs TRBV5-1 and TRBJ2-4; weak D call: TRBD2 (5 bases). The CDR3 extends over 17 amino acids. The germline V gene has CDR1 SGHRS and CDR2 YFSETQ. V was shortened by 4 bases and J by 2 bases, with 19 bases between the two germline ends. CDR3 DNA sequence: TGCGCCAGCAGCCCAGGTGGCCTAGCATTATCCAAAAACATTCAGTACTTC. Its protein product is CASSPGGLALSKNIQYF.

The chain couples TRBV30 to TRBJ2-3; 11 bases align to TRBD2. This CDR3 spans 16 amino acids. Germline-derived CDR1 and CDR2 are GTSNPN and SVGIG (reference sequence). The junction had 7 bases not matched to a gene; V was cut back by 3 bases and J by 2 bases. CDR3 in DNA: TGTGCCTGGAGCGGCCGACTAGCGGGGACCACAGATACGCAGTATTTT. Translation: CAWSGRLAGTTDTQYF.

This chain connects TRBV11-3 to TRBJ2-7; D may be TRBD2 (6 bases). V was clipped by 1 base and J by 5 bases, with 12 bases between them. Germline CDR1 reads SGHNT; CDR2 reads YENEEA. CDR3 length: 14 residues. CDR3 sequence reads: CASSLGAGIDEQYF. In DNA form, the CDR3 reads TGTGCCAGCAGCTTAGGGGCGGGAATCGACGAGCAGTACTTC.

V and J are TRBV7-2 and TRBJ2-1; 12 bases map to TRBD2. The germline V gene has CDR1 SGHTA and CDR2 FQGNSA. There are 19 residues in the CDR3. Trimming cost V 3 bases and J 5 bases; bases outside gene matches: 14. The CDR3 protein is CASSFTLAGGLSPHNEQFF. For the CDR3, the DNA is TGTGCCAGCAGCTTTACACTAGCGGGAGGACTTAGTCCCCACAATGAGCAGTTCTTC.

CDR3 nucleotides: TGTGCCAGCAGCCAGACAGGCAACAATCAGCCCCAGCATTTT. Its translation: CASSQTGNNQPQHF. The chain carries TRBV25-1 and TRBJ1-5; D is perhaps TRBD1 (6 bases). The CDR3 covers 14 residues. V gave up 6 bases and J gave up 3 bases, with 12 bases separating them. Germline CDR1 reads MGHDK; CDR2 reads SYGVNS.

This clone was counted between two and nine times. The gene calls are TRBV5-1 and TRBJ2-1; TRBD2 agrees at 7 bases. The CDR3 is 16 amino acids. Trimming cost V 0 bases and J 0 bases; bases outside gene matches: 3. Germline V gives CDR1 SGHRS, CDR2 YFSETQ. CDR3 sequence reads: CASSLAGGSSYNEQFF. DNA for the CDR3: TGCGCCAGCAGCTTGGCGGGCGGGAGCTCCTACAATGAGCAGTTCTTC. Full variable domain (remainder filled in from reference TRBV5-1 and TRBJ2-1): KAGVTQTPRYLIKTRGQQVTLSCSPISGHRSVSWYQQTPGQGLQFLFEYFSETQRNKGNFPGRFSGRQFSNSRSEMNVSTLELGDSALYLCASSLAGGSSYNEQFFGPGTRLTVL.

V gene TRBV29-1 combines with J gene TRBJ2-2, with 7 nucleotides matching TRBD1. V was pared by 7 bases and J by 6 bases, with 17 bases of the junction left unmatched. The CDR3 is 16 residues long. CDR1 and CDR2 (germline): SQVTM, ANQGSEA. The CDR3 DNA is TGCAGCGCGAAACCGACAGGGCCCTCCAAATCCGGGGAGCTGTTTTTT. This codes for CSAKPTGPSKSGELFF.

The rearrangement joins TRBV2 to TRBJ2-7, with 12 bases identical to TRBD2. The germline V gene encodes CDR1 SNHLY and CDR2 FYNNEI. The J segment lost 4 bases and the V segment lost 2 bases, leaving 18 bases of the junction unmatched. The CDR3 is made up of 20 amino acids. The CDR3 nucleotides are TGTGCCAGCAGTGAACCGCAATTCACGCAGACTAGCGGGAGTTCATACGAGCAGTACTTC. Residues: CASSEPQFTQTSGSSYEQYF. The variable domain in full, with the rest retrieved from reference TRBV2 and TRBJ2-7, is EPEVTQTPSHQVTQMGQEVILRCVPISNHLYFYWYRQILGQKVEFLVSFYNNEISEKSEIFDDQFSVERPDGSNFTLKIRSTKLEDSAMYFCASSEPQFTQTSGSSYEQYFGPGTRLTVT.